One and the same sample provided the 10 T cell receptor beta chains below, sequenced in a study of blood T cells in healthy people across ages. Primed by a sample-barcoded 5' primer and a J-beta primer mix, a second PCR proceeded for about 7 to 12 cycles. TCRdb itself ran the 5' RACE reads through MiXCR, one entry per CDR3 protein. Of about 620,000 distinct CDR3 sequences listed, around 21% are singletons. Input material: blood. The receptors here all came from a man in his 70s in good health.

This clonotype was counted only a few times. The chain has TRBV20-1 and TRBJ2-3, with 9 nucleotides matching TRBD2. Germline loops: CDR1 DFQATT, CDR2 SNEGSKA (reference sequence). V shed 4 bases, J shed 6 bases, and the junction held 5 bases outside the gene matches. The CDR3 is 13 amino acids. DNA for the CDR3: TGCAGTGCTACCCTAGCGGGATTGGATACGCAGTATTTT. Translated: CSATLAGLDTQYF.

The gene calls are TRBV7-8 and TRBJ2-1; 10 nucleotides agree with TRBD2. The CDR3 runs 19 residues. The trim removed 5 bases at V and 3 bases at J, leaving 16 bases unmatched. From germline, CDR1 is SGHVS and CDR2 FQNEAQ. CDR3 bases: TGTGCCAGCAGCGACAGGGCTAGCGGGAGAAGCTTGGTCTACAATGAGCAGTTCTTC. Protein sequence: CASSDRASGRSLVYNEQFF.

This clonotype was counted only a few times. The chain couples TRBV4-3 to TRBJ2-1; 9 bases line up with TRBD2. There are 13 residues in the CDR3. Germline V gene data show CDR1 as LGHNA and CDR2 as YSLEER. V was pared by 3 bases and J by 9 bases, with 3 bases of the junction left unmatched. The CDR3 DNA follows: TGCGCCAGCAGCCATGCGGGAGGGGTTGAGCAGTTCTTC. Translating gives CASSHAGGVEQFF.

This sequence joins TRBV27 and TRBJ1-1, with TRBD1 matching 8 bases. After removal of 8 bases from V and 6 bases from J, the junction contained 23 bases not matched to a gene. Germline loops: CDR1 MNHEY, CDR2 SMNVEV (reference sequence). The CDR3 is 18 residues long. The CDR3 DNA sequence: TGTGCCAGCGAAGACATCCAGGGGACAGGCGTCGAGAGAGCTGAAGCTTTCTTT. This gives the protein CASEDIQGTGVERAEAFF.

In its sample, this clonotype was seen a few times. V is TRBV20-1 and J is TRBJ2-3, with 9 bases aligning to TRBD2. V was pared by 0 bases and J by 1 base, with 8 bases of the junction left unmatched. The CDR3 spans 17 residues. Germline V CDR1 and CDR2: DFQATT, SNEGSKA (reference sequence). Here the CDR3 reads CSARDPRTSVGTDTQYF. The CDR3 region has the DNA TGCAGTGCTAGAGATCCTAGGACTAGCGTTGGCACAGATACGCAGTATTTT.

The rearrangement joins TRBV3-1 to TRBJ2-5, with D tentatively TRBD2 (5 bases). Germline V gene sequence: CDR1 LGHDT, CDR2 YNNKEL (reference sequence). CDR3 length equals 15 residues. The V and J ends lost 1 base and 2 bases respectively, with 11 bases between them. The chain's CDR3 is CASSQGAASQETQYF. For the CDR3, the DNA is TGTGCCAGCAGCCAAGGAGCGGCGTCACAAGAGACCCAGTACTTC.

There are a few counts of this clonotype. The rearrangement uses TRBV10-2 and TRBJ2-5; 9 bases align to TRBD2. The V segment lost 7 bases and the J segment 3 bases; nucleotides outside the gene matches: 9. Germline V gene data show CDR1 as WSHSY and CDR2 as SAAADI. The CDR3 loop spans 15 amino acids. DNA for the CDR3: TGCGCCAGCAACCAAGCGGGAGGCCGGGAAGAGACCCAGTACTTC. It codes for CASNQAGGREETQYF.

This clonotype was observed many times. This chain connects TRBV6-4 to TRBJ2-3; no clear D gene. V was clipped by 4 bases and J by 2 bases, with 7 bases between them. The CDR3 covers 13 residues. Per germline, CDR1 MRHNA and CDR2 SNTAGT. The CDR3 sequence: CASSVTDTDTQYF. The DNA for the CDR3 is TGTGCCAGCAGTGTGACGGACACAGATACGCAGTATTTT.

The chain uses TRBV6-6 and TRBJ1-2, with a possible D match to TRBD1 (5 bases). Germline values: CDR1 MNHNY, CDR2 SVGAGI (reference sequence). With 4 bases removed from V and 8 bases from J, the gap between germline ends came to 14 bases. The CDR3 is made up of 13 amino acids. The DNA of the CDR3 is TGTGCCAGCAGTTCTCAGGGAGGATTAGGCTACACCTTC. It encodes CASSSQGGLGYTF.

The rearrangement links TRBV7-9 to TRBJ1-2, with D perhaps TRBD1 (5 bases). This CDR3 is built from 13 residues. V was pared by 6 bases and J by 4 bases, with 12 bases between. Germline values: CDR1 SEHNR, CDR2 FQNEAQ (reference sequence). Written as DNA, the CDR3 is TGTGCCAGCAGGTTGGACACAGGCTATGGCTACACCTTC. Translation gives CASRLDTGYGYTF.